The 13 T cell receptor beta chains below all came from one sample that was sequenced in a study of blood T cell repertoires in COVID-19. Libraries were prepared by immunoSEQ multiplex PCR; TCRdb keeps only in-frame clonotypes and omits some of them. The table lists about 380,000 clones, about 85% of them singletons, with approximately 3.6% in the top ten. Source material: peripheral blood. The receptors here all came from a woman aged 18-30 years with acute or convalescent COVID-19.

This clone has just one count. V is TRBV9 and J is TRBJ1-1, with D maybe TRBD1 (5 bases). V was trimmed by 4 bases and J by 6 bases, leaving 22 bases between them. The CDR3 runs 16 residues. Germline CDR1 is SGDLS and CDR2 is YYNGEE. CDR3 nucleotide sequence: TGTGCCAGCAGCCCCGCAACCGCCGGGGACTCAGCTGAAGCTTTCTTT. This sequence encodes CASSPATAGDSAEAFF.

This chain connects TRBV5-5 to TRBJ1-5, with D unresolved. The V and J ends lost 3 bases and 4 bases respectively, with 11 bases between them. The CDR3 spans 14 residues. Germline V lookup: CDR1 SGHKS, CDR2 YYEKEE (reference sequence). CDR3 loop: CASSSLGRNQPQHF. The CDR3 DNA reads as TGTGCCAGCAGCTCTCTGGGCAGGAATCAGCCCCAGCATTTT.

This clone occurred once. For the CDR3, the DNA is TGTGCCAGCAGCTTAAAGGCAGGGGGTGGCTACACCTTC. This encodes CASSLKAGGGYTF. The chain is built from TRBV7-9 and TRBJ1-2, with 7 bases that match TRBD1. Germline V gene sequence: CDR1 SEHNR, CDR2 FQNEAQ (reference sequence). With 2 bases clipped from V and 7 bases from J, the junction kept 4 bases outside the gene matches. The CDR3 has 13 amino acids.

This clone was seen just once. V usage is TRBV30 and J usage is TRBJ1-2; no reliable D call. Germline CDR1 GTSNPN, CDR2 SVGIG (reference sequence). This CDR3 contains 14 residues. V was trimmed by 4 bases and J by 4 bases, leaving 16 bases between them. CDR3 sequence: CAWIRSRGGYGYTF. CDR3 DNA sequence: TGTGCCTGGATCCGGTCCAGAGGTGGCTATGGCTACACCTTC. Drawing the rest from reference TRBV30 and TRBJ1-2, the complete variable domain is SQTIHQWPATLVQPVGSPLSLECTVEGTSNPNLYWYRQAAGRGLQLLFYSVGIGQISSEVPQNLSASRPQDRQFILSSKKLLLSDSGFYLCAWIRSRGGYGYTFGSGTRLTVV.

The chain combines TRBV4-1 with TRBJ1-2; TRBD1 matches 11 bases. The CDR3 sequence is 15 residues long. The germline V gene has CDR1 MGHRA and CDR2 YSYEKL. Unmatched junction bases numbered 8, after V lost 5 bases and J lost 6 bases. The CDR3 nucleotides are TGCGCCAGCAGCGCCAGGGACAGGGGGTCGGATGGCTACACCTTC. As protein: CASSARDRGSDGYTF.

V usage is TRBV19 and J usage is TRBJ1-1; the D gene is possibly TRBD1 (5 bases). Germline V gene lookup returns CDR1 LNHDA and CDR2 SQIVND (reference sequence). The CDR3 runs to 15 residues. Trimming took off 0 bases at V and 5 bases at J, with 13 bases between the two ends. The CDR3 DNA sequence: TGTGCCAGTAGTATAGATGGCGGGGGAGTTACTGAAGCTTTCTTT. It yields the protein CASSIDGGGVTEAFF.

This clone was seen repeatedly, ten times or more. The V and J genes are TRBV6-1 and TRBJ1-4; TRBD1 matches at 7 bases. With 2 bases clipped from V and 1 base from J, the junction kept 7 bases outside the gene matches. The CDR3 consists of 17 residues. Germline CDR1 MNHNS, CDR2 SASEGT. The CDR3 sequence is CASSERPTGVTNEKLFF. DNA for the CDR3: TGTGCCAGCAGTGAAAGGCCTACAGGGGTAACTAATGAAAAACTGTTTTTT.

The chain employs TRBV11-2 and TRBJ2-5; the match to TRBD1 covers 10 bases. The CDR3 is 15 residues long. The ends lost 4 bases at V and 5 bases at J; junction bases unmatched: 7. CDR1 and CDR2 (germline): SGHAT, FQNNGV. This chain's CDR3 is CASSSGQGYWETQYF. CDR3 sequence (DNA): TGTGCCAGCAGCTCGGGACAGGGGTACTGGGAGACCCAGTACTTC.

This chain joins TRBV6-5 and TRBJ2-3; 8 bases match TRBD2. CDR1 MNHEY and CDR2 SVGAGI come from the germline V gene. Trimming removed 5 bases from V and 5 bases from J; junction bases left unmatched: 9. The CDR3 consists of 15 residues. The CDR3, as DNA: TGTGCCAGCAGTCCCCGGACTAGCTCCGTAGATACGCAGTATTTT. Translating it yields CASSPRTSSVDTQYF.

The chain joins TRBV28 to TRBJ1-1; D is undetermined. Germline CDR1 reads MDHEN; CDR2 reads SYDVKM. The CDR3 length is 12 residues. Trimming left V 3 bases short and J 7 bases short, with 9 bases between. The CDR3 protein is CASSLMANEAFF. In DNA, the CDR3 is TGTGCCAGCAGTTTGATGGCAAATGAAGCTTTCTTT.

This sequence joins TRBV5-1 and TRBJ2-1; no reliable D call. The V end was cut by 0 bases, the J end by 0 bases, with 7 bases between. The CDR3 has 15 residues. Germline CDR1 is SGHRS and CDR2 is YFSETQ. The DNA of the CDR3 is TGCGCCAGCAGCTTGGGGCAGGTCTCCTACAATGAGCAGTTCTTC. Translated, it gives CASSLGQVSYNEQFF. Full variable domain (missing parts from reference TRBV5-1 and TRBJ2-1): KAGVTQTPRYLIKTRGQQVTLSCSPISGHRSVSWYQQTPGQGLQFLFEYFSETQRNKGNFPGRFSGRQFSNSRSEMNVSTLELGDSALYLCASSLGQVSYNEQFFGPGTRLTVL.

The genes are TRBV6-5 and TRBJ1-1; TRBD1 aligns across 11 bases. This CDR3 spans 14 amino acids. V shed 7 bases and J 6 bases; nucleotides not matched to a gene: 7. CDR1 and CDR2 (germline): MNHEY, SVGAGI. The CDR3 sequence is CASTRGGQGAEAFF. Here the CDR3 DNA reads TGTGCCAGCACCCGAGGGGGACAGGGGGCTGAAGCTTTCTTT.

The gene calls are TRBV9 and TRBJ2-2; 7 nucleotides align to TRBD1. The germline CDR1 and CDR2 sequences are SGDLS and YYNGEE. The J segment lost 2 bases and the V segment lost 2 bases, leaving 3 bases of the junction unmatched. CDR3 length: 15 amino acids. CDR3 residues: CASSVGQANTGELFF. CDR3 sequence (DNA): TGTGCCAGCAGCGTTGGACAGGCTAACACCGGGGAGCTGTTTTTT. Variable domain in full (rest from reference TRBV9 and TRBJ2-2): DSGVTQTPKHLITATGQRVTLRCSPRSGDLSVYWYQQSLDQGLQFLIQYYNGEERAKGNILERFSAQQFPDLHSELNLSSLELGDSALYFCASSVGQANTGELFFGEGSRLTVL.